Below are 31 T cell receptor beta chains sequenced from a single sample in a study of PD-1 blockade in classical Hodgkin lymphoma. Sequenced by immunoSEQ multiplex PCR; TCRdb stores in-frame clones only, minus some. The table includes 20,000 to 25,000 clones, more than 60% detected once. Each patient experienced a relapse that followed autologous stem cell transplantation, and brentuximab vedotin exposure varied. Sequencing was performed on peripheral blood mononuclear cells (PBMCs), taken before the second cycle of nivolumab. The receptors stem from a human donor with classical Hodgkin lymphoma.

This chain uses TRBV6-1 with TRBJ1-1; no reliable D call. Germline V gene sequence: CDR1 MNHNS, CDR2 SASEGT. This CDR3 contains 15 residues. With 5 bases removed from V and 5 bases from J, the gap between germline ends came to 18 bases. This chain's CDR3 is CASSRHGGLGTEAFF. CDR3 DNA sequence: TGTGCCAGCAGTAGACACGGAGGTTTGGGGACTGAAGCTTTCTTT.

Only a few counts were recorded for this clone. V gene TRBV5-8 combines with J gene TRBJ2-4; 13 nucleotides line up with TRBD2. Germline trimming cut 4 bases from V and 7 bases from J; bases unmatched to any gene: 5. The CDR3 loop spans 15 amino acids. Germline loops: CDR1 SGHTS, CDR2 YDEGEE. The CDR3 nucleotides read TGTGCCAGCAGCCCTGGACTAGCGGGAGACAACATTCAGTACTTC. This codes for CASSPGLAGDNIQYF.

V usage is TRBV11-2 and J usage is TRBJ2-2; D assignment may be TRBD1 or TRBD2 (5 bases each). Trimming removed 1 base at V and 5 bases at J, with 14 bases between. The germline V gene has CDR1 SGHAT and CDR2 FQNNGV. The CDR3 length is 16 residues. Here the CDR3 reads CASSLVSGRKTGELFF. The CDR3 DNA follows: TGTGCCAGCAGCTTAGTCTCGGGGCGGAAGACCGGGGAGCTGTTTTTT.

The chain has TRBV5-4 and TRBJ2-1; a weak D match, TRBD1 (6 bases). This CDR3 is built from 16 residues. Germline CDR1 is SGHNT and CDR2 is YYREEE (reference sequence). Trimming took off 4 bases at V and 7 bases at J, with 21 bases between the two ends. DNA of the CDR3: TGTGCCAGCAGCCCGGACAGTCTCCCATCCCCGAATGAGCAGTTCTTC. Protein sequence: CASSPDSLPSPNEQFF.

A remark on this clone: The germline gene is not matched at one end of the junction; a read error may be the cause. This chain connects TRBV6-6 to TRBJ2-5; D is perhaps TRBD1 (6 bases). The CDR3 runs 14 residues. Germline CDR1 and CDR2: MNHNY and SVGAGI (reference sequence). CDR3 nucleotide sequence: TGTGCCAGCAGTCCCACGGGACACTTAGGCAAACCGCACTTC. Translating gives CASSPTGHLGKPHF.

CDR3 DNA sequence: TGTGCCAGCAGGTATAACTATGGCTACACCTTC. It translates to CASRYNYGYTF. The chain links TRBV6-5 to TRBJ1-2, with unresolved D. Germline-derived CDR1 and CDR2 are MNHEY and SVGAGI. Trimming stripped 6 bases from V and 1 base from J, with 3 bases between. The CDR3 contains 11 residues.

By sample fraction, this clone is medium-sized. The V and J genes are TRBV19 and TRBJ1-5, with D tentatively TRBD1 (5 bases). The CDR3 contains 15 residues. The germline V and J ends were trimmed by 4 bases and 2 bases, with 12 bases remaining between them. Looked up from germline, CDR1 is LNHDA and CDR2 is SQIVND (reference sequence). CDR3 protein: CASSNPGRRNQPQHF. CDR3 nucleotide sequence: TGTGCCAGTAGTAACCCAGGGCGGCGCAATCAGCCCCAGCATTTT.

V usage is TRBV28 and J usage is TRBJ1-3; the D is unclear. The V gene lost 2 bases and the J gene lost 0 bases, with 5 bases spanning the gap. The germline V gene encodes CDR1 MDHEN and CDR2 SYDVKM. The CDR3 sequence is 14 residues long. The CDR3 coding sequence is TGTGCCAGCAGTTTACCGAGCTCTGGAAACACCATATATTTT. Translated, it gives CASSLPSSGNTIYF.

The chain recombines TRBV6-5 with TRBJ2-7; 8 bases are shared with TRBD1. The germline CDR1 and CDR2 sequences are MNHEY and SVGAGI. Germline trimming cut 8 bases from V and 3 bases from J; bases unmatched to any gene: 9. CDR3 length: 14 amino acids. The DNA for the CDR3 is TGTGCCAGCCGGTGGCAGGGGGCAGGCTACGAGCAGTACTTC. Translating it yields CASRWQGAGYEQYF.

This clone was seen a handful of times. The chain couples TRBV18 to TRBJ2-5; TRBD2 aligns across 11 bases. This CDR3 is built from 15 residues. Germline V lookup: CDR1 KGHSH, CDR2 LQKENI. V lost 3 bases and J lost 3; bases outside the gene matches: 3. Here the CDR3 DNA reads TGTGCCAGCTCACCTTTGGGACTAGCGGAAGAGACCCAGTACTTC. It codes for CASSPLGLAEETQYF.

V gene TRBV13 combines with J gene TRBJ2-1, with no clear D. V dropped 4 bases and J dropped 0 bases, with 7 bases sitting between them. The CDR3 totals 14 residues. Germline CDR1 reads PRHDT; CDR2 reads FYEKMQ (reference sequence). CDR3 protein: CASSSEASYNEQFF. The CDR3 DNA sequence: TGTGCCAGCAGCTCCGAGGCCTCCTACAATGAGCAGTTCTTC.

The chain joins TRBV6-1 to TRBJ2-1; TRBD2 matches at 12 bases. CDR1 and CDR2 (germline): MNHNS, SASEGT. The CDR3 is 20 amino acids. V lost 2 bases and J lost 0; bases outside the gene matches: 11. CDR3 amino acids: CASSEMGLAGFTSSYNEQFF. Here the CDR3 DNA reads TGTGCCAGCAGTGAAATGGGACTAGCGGGTTTTACGAGCTCCTACAATGAGCAGTTCTTC.

The sample holds a few counts of this clone. The CDR3 region has the DNA TGTGCCAGCAGCTTTAGCGGGAGGGATGCCGGGGAGCTGTTTTTT. As protein: CASSFSGRDAGELFF. The chain employs TRBV5-4 and TRBJ2-2; 11 bases are shared with TRBD2. Germline-derived CDR1 and CDR2 are SGHNT and YYREEE (reference sequence). This CDR3 comprises 15 residues. The V and J ends lost 2 bases and 6 bases, in that order; junction bases with no gene match: 3.

V gene TRBV6-5 combines with J gene TRBJ1-2, with TRBD1 as a possible D gene (6 bases). The germline V and J ends were trimmed by 10 bases and 4 bases, with 16 bases remaining between them. From germline, CDR1 is MNHEY and CDR2 SVGAGI. The CDR3 runs to 13 residues. The chain's CDR3 is CATMDGGGYGYTF. The CDR3 DNA reads as TGTGCCACCATGGACGGAGGGGGCTATGGCTACACCTTC.

The chain employs TRBV28 and TRBJ2-3, with D uncertain. Germline assignment: CDR1 MDHEN and CDR2 SYDVKM. CDR3 length equals 12 residues. Trimming took 3 bases from V and 6 from J, leaving 7 bases between them. The CDR3 spells CASSFSWDTQYF. As DNA, the CDR3 is TGTGCCAGCAGTTTTTCGTGGGATACGCAGTATTTT.

The CDR3 protein is CASSPGTGQGAFF. Written as DNA, the CDR3 is TGTGCCAGCAGTCCCGGGACAGGACAAGGGGCTTTCTTT. The chain combines TRBV28 with TRBJ1-1, with 8 bases that match TRBD1. This CDR3 has 13 amino acids. Germline V gene data show CDR1 as MDHEN and CDR2 as SYDVKM. The V and J ends lost 5 bases and 11 bases, in that order; junction bases with no gene match: 10.

This clone showed up just a few times. The chain employs TRBV28 and TRBJ2-7, with 11 bases that match TRBD1. Germline V lookup: CDR1 MDHEN, CDR2 SYDVKM. The CDR3 sequence is 18 residues long. V lost 2 bases to trimming and J lost 3 bases; unmatched junction nucleotides: 12. The CDR3 region is CASSLEPIRDRGFYEQYF. The CDR3 DNA follows: TGTGCCAGCAGTTTAGAACCAATCCGGGACAGGGGGTTCTACGAGCAGTACTTC.

The chain employs TRBV2 and TRBJ2-3; D possibly corresponds to TRBD2 (7 bases). Germline values: CDR1 SNHLY, CDR2 FYNNEI. V was cut by 4 bases and J by 4 bases, with 9 bases left in between. This CDR3 region has 13 residues. CDR3 bases: TGTGCCAGCAGTGGGGGGGGCGCAGATACGCAGTATTTT. This encodes CASSGGGADTQYF.

The chain is built from TRBV9 and TRBJ2-1; a possible D gene is TRBD1 (6 bases). Germline-derived CDR1 and CDR2 are SGDLS and YYNGEE. The CDR3 is 13 residues long. The V and J ends lost 0 bases and 9 bases respectively, with 10 bases between them. The CDR3 loop reads CASSVGGGSEQFF. The DNA for the CDR3 is TGTGCCAGCAGCGTAGGAGGGGGTTCTGAGCAGTTCTTC.

CDR3 sequence reads: CAIRGSGGFGGEQFF. CDR3 sequence (DNA): TGTGCCATCAGGGGATCGGGGGGATTCGGTGGTGAGCAGTTCTTC. This chain connects TRBV10-3 to TRBJ2-1; 7 nucleotides match TRBD2. The germline gives CDR1 ENHRY, CDR2 SYGVKD. This CDR3 is built from 15 residues. Germline trimming cut 6 bases from V and 9 bases from J; bases unmatched to any gene: 14.

The genes are TRBV11-3 and TRBJ2-4; D not certain. The CDR3 contains 14 residues. Germline CDR1 and CDR2: SGHNT and YENEEA. V shed 5 bases and J shed 6 bases, with 14 bases lying between them. CDR3 in amino acids: CASSPYESGNIQYF. CDR3 nucleotide sequence: TGTGCCAGCAGCCCGTACGAAAGTGGAAACATTCAGTACTTC.

The chain employs TRBV30 and TRBJ2-3, with D uncertain. The CDR3 runs 14 residues. Germline V gene lookup returns CDR1 GTSNPN and CDR2 SVGIG (reference sequence). Trimming removed 2 bases from V and 2 bases from J, with 11 bases in between. CDR3 sequence (DNA): TGTGCCTGGAGTTGGGCTAGGCCCACAGATACGCAGTATTTT. It translates to CAWSWARPTDTQYF.

This clone has a single count. The rearrangement joins TRBV9 to TRBJ2-1, with D perhaps matching TRBD2 (6 bases). V gave up 3 bases and J gave up 4 bases, with 14 bases separating them. The CDR3 consists of 15 residues. Germline V gives CDR1 SGDLS, CDR2 YYNGEE. The CDR3 bases are TGTGCCAGCAGCGCCGGGACTTTCGCTTACAATGAGCAGTTCTTC. Amino acid sequence: CASSAGTFAYNEQFF.

The J gene is TRBJ2-3, the V gene TRBV27; possible D gene TRBD1, 5 bases. Germline V gene data show CDR1 as MNHEY and CDR2 as SMNVEV (reference sequence). CDR3 length equals 15 residues. Trimming removed 5 bases from V and 2 bases from J, with 14 bases in between. This CDR3 reads CASSLGVGATDTQYF. The CDR3 DNA sequence: TGTGCCAGCAGTCTAGGGGTCGGCGCCACAGATACGCAGTATTTT.

The chain recombines TRBV5-1 with TRBJ1-2, with TRBD1 as a possible D gene (5 bases). The V end was cut by 0 bases, the J end by 5 bases, with 20 bases between. The V gene's germline CDR1 is SGHRS and CDR2 YFSETQ. The CDR3 contains 17 residues. The CDR3 bases are TGCGCCAGCAGCTTGGGGACTGTGGGGGACTGGATATATGGCTACACCTTC. It translates to CASSLGTVGDWIYGYTF.

This chain joins TRBV11-2 and TRBJ2-7; no definite D call. The CDR3 spans 14 residues. Trimming pared 5 bases from V and 2 bases from J, leaving 13 bases between. Germline values: CDR1 SGHAT, CDR2 FQNNGV. As DNA, the CDR3 is TGTGCCAGCAGCACCGGAGCGCAGGCCTACGAGCAGTACTTC. This encodes CASSTGAQAYEQYF. The full variable domain, with the rest looked up from reference TRBV11-2 and TRBJ2-7, is EAGVAQSPRYKIIEKRQSVAFWCNPISGHATLYWYQQILGQGPKLLIQFQNNGVVDDSQLPKDRFSAERLKGVDSTLKIQPAKLEDSAVYLCASSTGAQAYEQYFGPGTRLTVT.

This clone was seen just once. The chain couples TRBV30 to TRBJ2-1, with TRBD2 matching over 10 bases. CDR3 size: 14 residues. V lost 3 bases to trimming and J lost 8 bases; unmatched junction nucleotides: 7. Germline-derived CDR1 and CDR2 are GTSNPN and SVGIG (reference sequence). Here the CDR3 DNA reads TGTGCCTGGAGAAAGCGACTAGCGGGTGATGAGCAGTTCTTC. Translating gives CAWRKRLAGDEQFF.

This clone has just a few counts. The chain links TRBV25-1 to TRBJ2-1, with D possibly matching TRBD1 (5 bases). The germline V and J ends were trimmed by 1 base and 8 bases, with 6 bases remaining between them. The CDR3 sequence is 12 residues long. CDR1 is MGHDK and CDR2 is SYGVNS in the germline V gene. In DNA, the CDR3 is TGTGCCAGCAGTGAATCCAGGGATGAGCAGTTCTTC. Translation gives CASSESRDEQFF.

The chain is built from TRBV19 and TRBJ2-1; D unresolved. V was shortened by 1 base and J by 7 bases, with 8 bases between the two germline ends. CDR3 length: 13 amino acids. Germline V CDR1 and CDR2: LNHDA, SQIVND (reference sequence). The CDR3 DNA is TGTGCCAGTAGTATAGCCCGGGTGAATGAGCAGTTCTTC. This translates into CASSIARVNEQFF.

The chain combines TRBV11-2 with TRBJ2-5, with 14 bases lining up with TRBD2. With 5 bases clipped from V and 0 bases from J, the junction kept 8 bases outside the gene matches. The V gene's germline CDR1 is SGHAT and CDR2 FQNNGV. This CDR3 spans 18 amino acids. The CDR3 sequence is CASSPGLAGEGYQETQYF. CDR3 nucleotide sequence: TGTGCCAGCAGCCCGGGACTAGCGGGAGAGGGGTACCAAGAGACCCAGTACTTC.

The rearrangement joins TRBV28 to TRBJ1-1, with TRBD1 as a possible D gene (6 bases). CDR3 size: 17 residues. Germline loops: CDR1 MDHEN, CDR2 SYDVKM. The V end was cut by 6 bases, the J end by 1 base, with 21 bases between. The CDR3 DNA sequence: TGTGCCAGCAGGCCTCGTGGGGGGGGCGCTGGGAACACTGAAGCTTTCTTT. Amino acids: CASRPRGGGAGNTEAFF.